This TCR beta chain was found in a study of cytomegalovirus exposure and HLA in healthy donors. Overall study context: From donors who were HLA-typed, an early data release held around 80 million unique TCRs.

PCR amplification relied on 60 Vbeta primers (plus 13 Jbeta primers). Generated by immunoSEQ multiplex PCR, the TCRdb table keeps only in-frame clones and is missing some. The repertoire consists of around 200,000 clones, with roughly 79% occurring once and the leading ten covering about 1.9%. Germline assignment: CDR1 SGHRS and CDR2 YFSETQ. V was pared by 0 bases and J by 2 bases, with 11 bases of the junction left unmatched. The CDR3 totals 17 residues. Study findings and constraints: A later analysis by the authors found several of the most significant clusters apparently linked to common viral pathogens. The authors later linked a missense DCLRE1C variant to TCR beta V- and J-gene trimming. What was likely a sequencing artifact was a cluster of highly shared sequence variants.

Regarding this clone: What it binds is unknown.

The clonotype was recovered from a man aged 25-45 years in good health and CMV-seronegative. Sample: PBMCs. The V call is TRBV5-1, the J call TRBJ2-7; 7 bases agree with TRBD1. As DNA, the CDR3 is TGCGCCAGCAGCTTGGCCTTCGGGACAGACATCGCCTACGAGCAGTACTTC. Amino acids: CASSLAFGTDIAYEQYF.